This TCR beta chain was recorded in a study of low-dose radiotherapy and immunotherapy resistance in tumors. This clonotype was recorded many times. Between the trimmed V and J ends, which lost 5 bases and 6 bases, there was a span of 15 bases. Germline CDR1 SNHLY, CDR2 FYNNEI. There are 14 residues in the CDR3. The time point: after trial treatment. The treatment denotes: LDRT plus nivolumab, ipilimumab, low-dose cyclophosphamide and aspirin (RACIN trial). Covering alpha and beta chains, TRAV- and TRBV-specific primers were used for the first-strand cDNA. It was with a constant-region primer and a V-primer adapter that TCRs were amplified over approximately 20 PCR cycles. TCRdb used MiXCR to reprocess the reads, holding one entry per CDR3 protein. This sample has 95,000 to 100,000 distinct CDR3 sequences, with roughly 20% found just once.

The receptor was derived from a male donor with prostate cancer. The rearrangement uses TRBV2 and TRBJ2-3, with D perhaps matching TRBD1 (6 bases). Sequenced here: PBMCs, sampled after low-dose radiotherapy plus immunotherapy. CDR3 region: CASSLQGRRDTQYF. Here the CDR3 DNA reads TGTGCCAGCAGTTTACAGGGCCGGAGGGATACGCAGTATTTT.